This T cell receptor (beta chain) was captured in a study of blood T cell repertoires in COVID-19. Study details: Sites across the United States, Italy and Spain contributed samples from acute and convalescent COVID-19. The cDNA or gDNA used as material had been derived from T cells, B-cell-depleted T cells, or PBMCs.

Original data processing: Scientists estimated how many nucleated cells there were by amplifying reference gene primers. The repertoire was sequenced with immunoSEQ multiplex PCR; TCRdb's copy has only in-frame clones and lacks some. From that table come the V and J calls and clone size; the DNA was used to work out D and trimming. The repertoire holds 130,000 or so clones, with 69% as singletons. Germline V gives CDR1 MNHEY, CDR2 SVGAGI. Trimming removed 0 bases at V and 7 bases at J, with 7 bases between. This CDR3 has 14 amino acids. This clone occurred a few times. The TCR was taken from a woman aged 70-85 years with acute or convalescent COVID-19. Sequenced input: peripheral blood. The chain has TRBV6-5 and TRBJ1-6, with D unclear. The CDR3 protein is CASSYSWSNSPLHF. The DNA for the CDR3 is TGTGCCAGCAGTTACTCGTGGAGCAATTCACCCCTCCACTTT.